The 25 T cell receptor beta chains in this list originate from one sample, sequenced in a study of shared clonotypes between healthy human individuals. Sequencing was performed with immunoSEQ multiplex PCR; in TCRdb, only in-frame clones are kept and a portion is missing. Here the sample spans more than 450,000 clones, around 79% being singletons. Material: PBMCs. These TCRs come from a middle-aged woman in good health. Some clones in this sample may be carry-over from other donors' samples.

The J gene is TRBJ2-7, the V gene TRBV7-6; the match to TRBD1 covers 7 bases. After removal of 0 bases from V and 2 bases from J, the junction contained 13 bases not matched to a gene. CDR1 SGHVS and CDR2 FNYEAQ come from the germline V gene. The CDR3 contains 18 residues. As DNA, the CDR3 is TGTGCCAGCAGCTTAGCGCTGACAGGGAGTGGGAATCCCTACGAGCAGTACTTC. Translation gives CASSLALTGSGNPYEQYF. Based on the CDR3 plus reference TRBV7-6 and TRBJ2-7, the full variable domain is GAGVSQSPRYKVTKRGQDVALRCDPISGHVSLYWYRQALGQGPEFLTYFNYEAQQDKSGLPNDRFSAERPEGSISTLTIQRTEQRDSAMYRCASSLALTGSGNPYEQYFGPGTRLTVT.

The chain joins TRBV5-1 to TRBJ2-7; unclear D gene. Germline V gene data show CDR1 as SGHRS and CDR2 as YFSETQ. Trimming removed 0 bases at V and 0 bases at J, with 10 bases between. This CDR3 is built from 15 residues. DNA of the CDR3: TGCGCCAGCAGCTTGGAGGGTTTGGGCTCCTACGAGCAGTACTTC. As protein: CASSLEGLGSYEQYF.

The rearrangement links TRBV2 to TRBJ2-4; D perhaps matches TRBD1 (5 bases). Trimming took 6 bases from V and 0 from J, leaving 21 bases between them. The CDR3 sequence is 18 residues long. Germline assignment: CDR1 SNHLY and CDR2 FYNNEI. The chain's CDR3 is CASSLLGGASRAKNIQYF. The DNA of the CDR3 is TGTGCCAGCAGCCTTCTAGGTGGGGCTAGTAGAGCCAAAAACATTCAGTACTTC.

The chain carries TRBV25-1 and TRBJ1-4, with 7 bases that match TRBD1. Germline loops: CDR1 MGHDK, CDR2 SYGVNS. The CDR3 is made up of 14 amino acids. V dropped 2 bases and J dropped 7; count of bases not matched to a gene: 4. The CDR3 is CASSEGTAFEKLFF. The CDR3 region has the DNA TGTGCCAGCAGTGAAGGGACAGCATTTGAAAAACTGTTTTTT.

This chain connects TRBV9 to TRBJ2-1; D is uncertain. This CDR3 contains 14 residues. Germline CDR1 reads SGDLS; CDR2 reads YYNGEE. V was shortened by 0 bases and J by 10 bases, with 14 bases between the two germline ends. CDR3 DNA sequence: TGTGCCAGCAGCGTAGCTTCGGCGACGGGCGAGCAGTTCTTC. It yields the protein CASSVASATGEQFF.

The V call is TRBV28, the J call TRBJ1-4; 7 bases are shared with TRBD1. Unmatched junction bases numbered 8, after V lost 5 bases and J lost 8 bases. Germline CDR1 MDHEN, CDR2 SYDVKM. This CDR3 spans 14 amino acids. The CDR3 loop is CASSTPGQREKLFF. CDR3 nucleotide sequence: TGTGCCAGCAGTACACCGGGACAGCGGGAAAAACTGTTTTTT.

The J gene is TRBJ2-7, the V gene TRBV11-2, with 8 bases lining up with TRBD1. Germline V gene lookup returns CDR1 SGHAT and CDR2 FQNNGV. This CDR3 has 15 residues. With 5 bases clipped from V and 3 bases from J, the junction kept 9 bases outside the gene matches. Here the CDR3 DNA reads TGTGCCAGCAGCCCATTGACAGGGGTTGGCTACGAGCAGTACTTC. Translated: CASSPLTGVGYEQYF.

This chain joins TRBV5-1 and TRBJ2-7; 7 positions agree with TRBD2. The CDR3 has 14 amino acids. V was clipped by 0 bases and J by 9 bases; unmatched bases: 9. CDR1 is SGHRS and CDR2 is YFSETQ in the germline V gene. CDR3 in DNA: TGCGCCAGCAGCTTGGATCTAGCGGTTAGTGTGCAGTACTTC. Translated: CASSLDLAVSVQYF.

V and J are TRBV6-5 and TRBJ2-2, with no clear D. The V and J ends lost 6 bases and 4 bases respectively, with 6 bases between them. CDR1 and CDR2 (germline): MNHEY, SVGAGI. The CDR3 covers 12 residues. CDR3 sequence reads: CASSRTTGELFF. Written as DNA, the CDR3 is TGTGCCAGCAGCCGTACCACCGGGGAGCTGTTTTTT.

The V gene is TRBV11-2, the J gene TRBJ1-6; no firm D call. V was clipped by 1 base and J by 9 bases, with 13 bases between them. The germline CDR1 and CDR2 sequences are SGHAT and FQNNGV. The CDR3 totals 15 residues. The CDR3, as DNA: TGTGCCAGCAGCTTAGGGGTGGGTTCGGTTTCACCCCTCCACTTT. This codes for CASSLGVGSVSPLHF. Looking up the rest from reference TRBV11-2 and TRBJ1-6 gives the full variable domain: EAGVAQSPRYKIIEKRQSVAFWCNPISGHATLYWYQQILGQGPKLLIQFQNNGVVDDSQLPKDRFSAERLKGVDSTLKIQPAKLEDSAVYLCASSLGVGSVSPLHFGNGTRLTVT.

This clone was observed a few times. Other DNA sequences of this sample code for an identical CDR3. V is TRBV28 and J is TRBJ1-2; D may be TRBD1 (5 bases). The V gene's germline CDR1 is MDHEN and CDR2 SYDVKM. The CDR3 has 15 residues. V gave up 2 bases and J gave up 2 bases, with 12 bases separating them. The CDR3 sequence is CASSLVQGSNYGYTF. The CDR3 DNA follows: TGTGCCAGCAGTTTAGTTCAGGGTTCCAACTATGGCTACACCTTC.

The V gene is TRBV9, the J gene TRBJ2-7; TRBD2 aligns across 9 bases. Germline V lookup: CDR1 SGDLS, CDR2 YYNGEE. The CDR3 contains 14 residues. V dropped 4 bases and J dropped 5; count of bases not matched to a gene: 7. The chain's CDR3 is CASSFSGSTDEQYF. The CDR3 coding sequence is TGTGCCAGCAGCTTTAGCGGGAGTACCGACGAGCAGTACTTC.

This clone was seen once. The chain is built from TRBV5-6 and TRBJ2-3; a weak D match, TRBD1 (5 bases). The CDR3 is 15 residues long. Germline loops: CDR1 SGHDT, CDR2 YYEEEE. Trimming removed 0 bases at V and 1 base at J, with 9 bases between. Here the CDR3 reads CASSLVIGGTDTQYF. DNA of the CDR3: TGTGCCAGCAGCTTGGTAATAGGGGGCACAGATACGCAGTATTTT.

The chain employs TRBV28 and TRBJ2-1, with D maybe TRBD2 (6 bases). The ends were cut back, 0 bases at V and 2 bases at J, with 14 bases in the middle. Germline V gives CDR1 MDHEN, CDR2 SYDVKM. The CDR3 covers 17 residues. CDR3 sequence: CASSLWARGLTYNEQFF. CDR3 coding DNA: TGTGCCAGCAGTTTATGGGCCAGAGGACTAACCTACAATGAGCAGTTCTTC.

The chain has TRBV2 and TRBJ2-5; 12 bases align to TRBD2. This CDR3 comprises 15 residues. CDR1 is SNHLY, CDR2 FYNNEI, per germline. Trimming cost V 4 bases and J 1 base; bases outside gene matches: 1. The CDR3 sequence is CASSGLAGAQETQYF. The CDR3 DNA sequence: TGTGCCAGCAGTGGACTAGCGGGAGCCCAAGAGACCCAGTACTTC.

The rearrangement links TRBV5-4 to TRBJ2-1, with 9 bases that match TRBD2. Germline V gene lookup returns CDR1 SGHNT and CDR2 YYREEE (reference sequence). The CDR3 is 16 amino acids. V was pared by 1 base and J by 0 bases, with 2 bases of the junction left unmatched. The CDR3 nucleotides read TGTGCCAGCAGCTTGCGAGCGGGAGGCTCCTACAATGAGCAGTTCTTC. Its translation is CASSLRAGGSYNEQFF.

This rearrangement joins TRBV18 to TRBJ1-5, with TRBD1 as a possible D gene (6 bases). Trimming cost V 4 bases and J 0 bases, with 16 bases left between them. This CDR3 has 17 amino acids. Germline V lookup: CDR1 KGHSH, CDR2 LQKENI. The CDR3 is CASSLFERGFSNQPQHF. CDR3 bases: TGTGCCAGCTCACTTTTCGAAAGGGGGTTTAGCAATCAGCCCCAGCATTTT.

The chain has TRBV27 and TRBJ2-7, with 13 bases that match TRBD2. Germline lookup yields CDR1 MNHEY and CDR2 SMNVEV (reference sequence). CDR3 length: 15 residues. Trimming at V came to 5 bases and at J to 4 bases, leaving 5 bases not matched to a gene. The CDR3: CASSPGTSGIYEQYF. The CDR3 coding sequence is TGTGCCAGCAGTCCGGGGACTAGCGGGATTTACGAGCAGTACTTC.

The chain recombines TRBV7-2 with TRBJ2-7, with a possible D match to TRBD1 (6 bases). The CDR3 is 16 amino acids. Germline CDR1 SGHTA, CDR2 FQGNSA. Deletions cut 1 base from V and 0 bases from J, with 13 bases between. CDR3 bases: TGTGCCAGCAGCTTAGTCCGTCTAGGGGGCTCCTACGAGCAGTACTTC. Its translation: CASSLVRLGGSYEQYF.

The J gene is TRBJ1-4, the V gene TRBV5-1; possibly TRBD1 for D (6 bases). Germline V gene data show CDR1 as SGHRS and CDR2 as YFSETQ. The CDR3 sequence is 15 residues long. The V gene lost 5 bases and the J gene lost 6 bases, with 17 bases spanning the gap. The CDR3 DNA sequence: TGCGCCAGCAGTCCGTCCGCAGGGGATGATGAAAAACTGTTTTTT. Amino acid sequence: CASSPSAGDDEKLFF.

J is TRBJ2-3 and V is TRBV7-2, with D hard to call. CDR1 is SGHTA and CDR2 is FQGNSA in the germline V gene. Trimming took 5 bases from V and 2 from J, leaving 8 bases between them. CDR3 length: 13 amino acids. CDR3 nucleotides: TGTGCCAGCAGCAAACCGACCACAGATACGCAGTATTTT. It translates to CASSKPTTDTQYF.

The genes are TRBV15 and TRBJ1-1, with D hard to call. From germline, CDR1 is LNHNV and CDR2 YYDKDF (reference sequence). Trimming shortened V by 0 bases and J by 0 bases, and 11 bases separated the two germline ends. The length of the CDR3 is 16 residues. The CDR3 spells CATSREGSGMNTEAFF. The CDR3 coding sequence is TGTGCCACCAGCAGAGAGGGGTCAGGTATGAACACTGAAGCTTTCTTT.

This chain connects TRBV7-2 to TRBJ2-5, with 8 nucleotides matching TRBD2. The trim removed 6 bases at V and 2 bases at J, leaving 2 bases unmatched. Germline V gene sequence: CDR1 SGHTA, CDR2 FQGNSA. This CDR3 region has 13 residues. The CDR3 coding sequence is TGTGCCAGCAGGAGACTAGCGCAAGAGACCCAGTACTTC. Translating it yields CASRRLAQETQYF.

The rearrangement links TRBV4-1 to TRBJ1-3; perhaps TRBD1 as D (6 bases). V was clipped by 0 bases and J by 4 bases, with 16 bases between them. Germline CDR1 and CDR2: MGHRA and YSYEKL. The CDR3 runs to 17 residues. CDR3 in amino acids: CASSQEAAGAQGNTIYF. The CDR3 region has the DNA TGCGCCAGCAGCCAAGAGGCGGCGGGGGCGCAAGGAAACACCATATATTTT.

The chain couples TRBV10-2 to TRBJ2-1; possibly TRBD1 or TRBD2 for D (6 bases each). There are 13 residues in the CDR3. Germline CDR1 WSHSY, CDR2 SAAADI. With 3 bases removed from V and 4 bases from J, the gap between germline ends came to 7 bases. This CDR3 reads CASSEGGYNEQFF. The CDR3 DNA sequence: TGCGCCAGCAGTGAAGGGGGGTACAATGAGCAGTTCTTC.